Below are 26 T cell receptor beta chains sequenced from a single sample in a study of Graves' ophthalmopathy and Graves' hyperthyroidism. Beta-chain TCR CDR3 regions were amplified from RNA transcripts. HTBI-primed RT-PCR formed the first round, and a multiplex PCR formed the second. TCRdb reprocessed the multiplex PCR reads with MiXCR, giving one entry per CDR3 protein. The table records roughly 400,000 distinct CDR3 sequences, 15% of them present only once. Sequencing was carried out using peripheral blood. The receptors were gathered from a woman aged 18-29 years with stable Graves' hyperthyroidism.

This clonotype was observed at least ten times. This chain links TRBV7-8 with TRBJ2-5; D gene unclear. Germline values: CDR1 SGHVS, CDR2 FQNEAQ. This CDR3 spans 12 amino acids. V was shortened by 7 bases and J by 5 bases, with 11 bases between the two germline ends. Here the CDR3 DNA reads TGTGCCAGCACCCGTGGCCGGGAGACCCAGTACTTC. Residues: CASTRGRETQYF.

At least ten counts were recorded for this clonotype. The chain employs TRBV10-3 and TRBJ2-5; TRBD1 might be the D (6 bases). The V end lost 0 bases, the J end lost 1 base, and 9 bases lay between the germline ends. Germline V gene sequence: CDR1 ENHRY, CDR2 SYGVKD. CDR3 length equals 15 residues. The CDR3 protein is CAISESDRPQETQYF. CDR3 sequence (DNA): TGTGCCATCAGTGAGTCCGACAGGCCCCAAGAGACCCAGTACTTC.

The CDR3 sequence is CASARVSSMNTEAFF. In DNA form, the CDR3 reads TGTGCCAGTGCCCGTGTAAGCTCAATGAACACTGAAGCTTTCTTT. This chain joins TRBV6-1 and TRBJ1-1; D unclear. CDR1 and CDR2 from the germline V gene are MNHNS and SASEGT. Trimming stripped 9 bases from V and 0 bases from J, with 17 bases between. The CDR3 extends over 15 amino acids.

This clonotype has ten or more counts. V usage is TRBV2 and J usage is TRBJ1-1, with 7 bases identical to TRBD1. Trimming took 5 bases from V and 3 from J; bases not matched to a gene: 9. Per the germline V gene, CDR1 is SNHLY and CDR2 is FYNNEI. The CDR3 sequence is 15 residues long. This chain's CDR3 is CASSYLDRDDTEAFF. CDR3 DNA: TGTGCCAGCAGTTACTTAGACAGGGACGACACTGAAGCTTTCTTT.

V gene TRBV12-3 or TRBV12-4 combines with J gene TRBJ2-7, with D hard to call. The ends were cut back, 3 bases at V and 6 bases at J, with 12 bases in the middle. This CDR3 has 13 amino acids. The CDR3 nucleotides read TGTGCCAGCAGTTTGGGAACAGTCAGCGAGCAGTACTTC. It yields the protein CASSLGTVSEQYF.

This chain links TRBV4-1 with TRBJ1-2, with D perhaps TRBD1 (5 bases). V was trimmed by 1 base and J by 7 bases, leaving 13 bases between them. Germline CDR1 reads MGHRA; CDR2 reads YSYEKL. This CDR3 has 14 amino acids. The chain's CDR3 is CASSQAGPGSGYTF. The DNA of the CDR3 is TGCGCCAGCAGCCAAGCTGGCCCAGGGTCTGGCTACACCTTC.

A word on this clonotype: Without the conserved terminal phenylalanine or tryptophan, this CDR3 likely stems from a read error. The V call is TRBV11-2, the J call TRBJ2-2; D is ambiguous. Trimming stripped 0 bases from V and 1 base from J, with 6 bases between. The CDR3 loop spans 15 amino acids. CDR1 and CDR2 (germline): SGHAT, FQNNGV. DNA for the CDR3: TGTGCCAGCAGCTTAGATCTTCGGAACACCGGGGAGCTGTTTTGT. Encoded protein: CASSLDLRNTGELFC.

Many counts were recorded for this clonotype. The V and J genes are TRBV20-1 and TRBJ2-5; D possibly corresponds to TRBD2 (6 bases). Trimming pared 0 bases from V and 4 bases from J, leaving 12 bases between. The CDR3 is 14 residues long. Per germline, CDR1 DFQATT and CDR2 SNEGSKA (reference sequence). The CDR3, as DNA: TGCAGTGCTAGAGAAGAGGGGAGGATAGAGACCCAGTACTTC. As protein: CSAREEGRIETQYF.

In DNA, the CDR3 is TGTGCCAGCAGTGAAGCCCCGGCGGACAGGGTGGGCGGAGGCTACACCTTC. Its protein product is CASSEAPADRVGGGYTF. The V gene is TRBV6-1, the J gene TRBJ1-2; 8 nucleotides line up with TRBD1. CDR3 length: 17 amino acids. CDR1 is MNHNS and CDR2 is SASEGT in the germline V gene. Losses at the gene ends were 0 bases for V and 8 bases for J; bases not matched to a gene: 14.

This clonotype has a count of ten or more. CDR3 sequence reads: CASSLDGEGLNTEAFF. DNA of the CDR3: TGTGCCAGCAGCTTAGATGGGGAGGGTCTGAACACTGAAGCTTTCTTT. V and J are TRBV11-2 and TRBJ1-1; D unresolved. CDR1 and CDR2 (germline): SGHAT, FQNNGV. CDR3 length equals 16 residues. Trimming took off 0 bases at V and 0 bases at J, with 11 bases between the two ends.

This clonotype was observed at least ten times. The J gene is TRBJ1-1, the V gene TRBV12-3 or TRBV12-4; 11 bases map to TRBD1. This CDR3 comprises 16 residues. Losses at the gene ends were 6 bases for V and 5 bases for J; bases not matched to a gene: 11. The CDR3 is CASRTDRGQGRTEAFF. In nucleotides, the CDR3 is TGTGCCAGCAGGACGGACAGGGGGCAGGGGAGAACTGAAGCTTTCTTT.

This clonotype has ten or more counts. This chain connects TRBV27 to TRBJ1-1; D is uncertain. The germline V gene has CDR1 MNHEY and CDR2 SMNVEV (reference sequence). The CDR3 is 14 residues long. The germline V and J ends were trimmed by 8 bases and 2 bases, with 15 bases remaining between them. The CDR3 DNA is TGTGCCAGCTGGAGCAGTGCACCCAACACTGAAGCTTTCTTT. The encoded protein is CASWSSAPNTEAFF.

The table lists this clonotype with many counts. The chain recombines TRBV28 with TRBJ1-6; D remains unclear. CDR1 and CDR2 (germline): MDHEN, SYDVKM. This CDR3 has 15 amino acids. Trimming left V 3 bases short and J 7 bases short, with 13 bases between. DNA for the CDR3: TGTGCCAGCAGTTTGGCGCGGGGTCAAAATTCACCCCTCCACTTT. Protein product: CASSLARGQNSPLHF.

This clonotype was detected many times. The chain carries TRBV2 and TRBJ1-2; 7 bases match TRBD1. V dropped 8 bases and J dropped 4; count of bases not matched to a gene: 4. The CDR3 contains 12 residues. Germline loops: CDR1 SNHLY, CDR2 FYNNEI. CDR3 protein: CASVRQGYGYTF. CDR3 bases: TGTGCCAGCGTGAGACAGGGCTATGGCTACACCTTC.

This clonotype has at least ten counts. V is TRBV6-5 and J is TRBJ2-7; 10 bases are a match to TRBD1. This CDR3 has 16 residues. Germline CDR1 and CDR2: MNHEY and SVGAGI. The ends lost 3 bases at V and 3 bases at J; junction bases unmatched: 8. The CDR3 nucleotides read TGTGCCAGCAGTTATGCGACGGGGACAGGGGTCTACGAGCAGTACTTC. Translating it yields CASSYATGTGVYEQYF.

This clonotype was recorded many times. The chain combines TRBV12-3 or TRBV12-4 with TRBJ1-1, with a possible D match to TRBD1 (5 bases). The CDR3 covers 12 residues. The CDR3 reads CTTAGLGTEAFF. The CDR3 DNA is TGTACCACCGCAGGGTTGGGCACTGAAGCTTTCTTT.

In DNA form, the CDR3 reads TGTGCCAGCAGTTACCGGACAAACTCTGGAAACACCATATATTTT. Translation gives CASSYRTNSGNTIYF. The chain links TRBV12-3 or TRBV12-4 to TRBJ1-3, with D possibly being TRBD1 (5 bases). This CDR3 region has 15 residues. V lost 4 bases to trimming and J lost 0 bases, with 10 bases between them.

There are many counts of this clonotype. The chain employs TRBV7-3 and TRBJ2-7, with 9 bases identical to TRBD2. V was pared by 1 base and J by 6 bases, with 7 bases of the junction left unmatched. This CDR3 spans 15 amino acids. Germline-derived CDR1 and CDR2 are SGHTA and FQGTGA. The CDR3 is CASSLNPGLAAEQYF. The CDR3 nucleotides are TGTGCCAGCAGCTTAAATCCGGGACTAGCAGCCGAGCAGTACTTC.

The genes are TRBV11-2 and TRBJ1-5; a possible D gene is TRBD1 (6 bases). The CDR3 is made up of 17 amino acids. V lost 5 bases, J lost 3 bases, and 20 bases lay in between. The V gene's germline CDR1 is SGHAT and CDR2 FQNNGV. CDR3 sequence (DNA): TGTGCCAGCAGCAGCTTCGGGGGGGCGAACGCCAATCAGCCCCAGCATTTT. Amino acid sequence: CASSSFGGANANQPQHF.

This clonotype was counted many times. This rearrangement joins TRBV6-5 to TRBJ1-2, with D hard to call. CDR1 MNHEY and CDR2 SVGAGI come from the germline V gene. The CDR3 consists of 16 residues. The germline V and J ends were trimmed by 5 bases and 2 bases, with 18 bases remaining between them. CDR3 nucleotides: TGTGCCAGCAGTACCCCCGGACGAACGGGGAACTATGGCTACACCTTC. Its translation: CASSTPGRTGNYGYTF.

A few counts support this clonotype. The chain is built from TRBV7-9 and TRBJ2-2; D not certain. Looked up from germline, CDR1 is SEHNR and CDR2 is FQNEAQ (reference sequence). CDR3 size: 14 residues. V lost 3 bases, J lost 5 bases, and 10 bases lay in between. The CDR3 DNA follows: TGTGCCAGCAGCTTGGGCCCTCAGACCGGGGAGCTGTTTTTT. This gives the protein CASSLGPQTGELFF.

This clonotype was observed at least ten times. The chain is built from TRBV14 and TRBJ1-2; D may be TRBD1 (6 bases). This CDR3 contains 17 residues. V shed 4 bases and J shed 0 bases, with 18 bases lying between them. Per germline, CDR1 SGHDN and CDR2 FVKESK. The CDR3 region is CASSPLNQGIANYGYTF. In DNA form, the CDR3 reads TGTGCCAGCAGCCCCCTAAACCAGGGGATCGCTAACTATGGCTACACCTTC.

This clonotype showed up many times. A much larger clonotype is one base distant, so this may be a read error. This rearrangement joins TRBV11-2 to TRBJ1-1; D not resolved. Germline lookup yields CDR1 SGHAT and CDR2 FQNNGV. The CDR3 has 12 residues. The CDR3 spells CASSLNSVEASF. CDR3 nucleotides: TGTGCCAGCAGCTTAAATTCAGTTGAAGCTTCCTTT.

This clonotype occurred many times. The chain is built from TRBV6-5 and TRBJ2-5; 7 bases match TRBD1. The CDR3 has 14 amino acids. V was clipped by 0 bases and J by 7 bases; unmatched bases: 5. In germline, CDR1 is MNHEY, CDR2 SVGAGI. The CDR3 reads CASSYSRGRGTQYF. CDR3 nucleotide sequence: TGTGCCAGCAGTTACTCGAGGGGGCGAGGGACCCAGTACTTC.

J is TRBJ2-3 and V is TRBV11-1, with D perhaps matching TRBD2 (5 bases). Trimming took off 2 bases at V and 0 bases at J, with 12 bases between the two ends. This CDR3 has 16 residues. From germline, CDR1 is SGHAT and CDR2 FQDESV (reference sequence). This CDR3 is CASSLIRGPSTDTQYF. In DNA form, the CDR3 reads TGTGCCAGCAGCTTAATCCGCGGGCCAAGCACAGATACGCAGTATTTT.

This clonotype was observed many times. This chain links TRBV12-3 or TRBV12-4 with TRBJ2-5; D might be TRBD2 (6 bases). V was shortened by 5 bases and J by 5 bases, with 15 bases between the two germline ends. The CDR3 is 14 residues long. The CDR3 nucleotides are TGTGCCAGCAGTCCCGGGACTTCGAGGGAGACCCAGTACTTC. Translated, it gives CASSPGTSRETQYF.